One and the same sample provided the 9 T cell receptor beta chains below, sequenced in a study of OX40 agonist ivuxolimab in advanced cancers. The table came from immunoSEQ multiplex PCR; TCRdb's copy has only in-frame clones and leaves some out. The data contain 45,000 to 65,000 clones, about 90% of them singletons. The material sequenced was CD4+ or CD8+ T cells sorted from blood, taken in a trial of the OX40 agonist ivuxolimab. The receptors come from an adult with an advanced solid tumor such as melanoma, head and neck, liver or kidney cancer.

V usage is TRBV5-1 and J usage is TRBJ2-3, with a weak D call TRBD2 (5 bases). V was cut by 4 bases and J by 2 bases, with 14 bases left in between. The germline CDR1 and CDR2 sequences are SGHRS and YFSETQ. There are 15 residues in the CDR3. The CDR3 DNA is TGCGCCAGCAGCCCGAACCCGGGAACCACAGATACGCAGTATTTT. It encodes CASSPNPGTTDTQYF.

This chain joins TRBV6-5 and TRBJ1-2, with D uncertain. The length of the CDR3 is 15 residues. Germline assignment: CDR1 MNHEY and CDR2 SVGAGI. V dropped 0 bases and J dropped 4 bases, with 12 bases sitting between them. This chain's CDR3 is CASSYSSGPLYGYTF. Here the CDR3 DNA reads TGTGCCAGCAGTTACTCGTCAGGACCGCTCTATGGCTACACCTTC.

The CDR3 DNA is TGCGCCAGTGGACAGGGGAGCACAGATACGCAGTATTTT. Protein sequence: CASGQGSTDTQYF. The V call is TRBV5-1, the J call TRBJ2-3, with 9 bases fitting TRBD1. This CDR3 region has 13 residues. Trimming removed 8 bases from V and 0 bases from J; junction bases left unmatched: 1. In germline, CDR1 is SGHRS, CDR2 YFSETQ.

The V and J genes are TRBV19 and TRBJ1-2, with 8 bases that match TRBD1. This CDR3 contains 12 residues. The V gene's germline CDR1 is LNHDA and CDR2 SQIVND (reference sequence). V gave up 5 bases and J gave up 8 bases; unmatched junction bases: 4. Written as DNA, the CDR3 is TGTGCCAGTAGTCCGGACAGGGTGGGCTACACCTTC. The encoded protein is CASSPDRVGYTF.

The table lists this clone with a count of one. The chain couples TRBV7-6 to TRBJ1-2; 11 bases map to TRBD1. V gave up 2 bases and J gave up 6 bases; unmatched junction bases: 5. Germline loops: CDR1 SGHVS, CDR2 FNYEAQ. This CDR3 region has 15 residues. The CDR3 DNA reads as TGTGCCAGCAGCTTATTCGGACAGGGGGCGAATGGCTACACCTTC. Its protein is CASSLFGQGANGYTF.

The chain has TRBV19 and TRBJ1-5, with 9 bases lining up with TRBD1. V lost 7 bases to trimming and J lost 4 bases; unmatched junction nucleotides: 14. This CDR3 is 17 amino acids long. Germline-derived CDR1 and CDR2 are LNHDA and SQIVND (reference sequence). CDR3 residues: CASNTRPGQGRNQPQHF. CDR3 in DNA: TGTGCCAGTAATACGAGACCCGGACAGGGGCGTAATCAGCCCCAGCATTTT.

This rearrangement joins TRBV6-1 to TRBJ1-1; D gene unclear. The V gene lost 7 bases and the J gene lost 1 base, with 10 bases spanning the gap. The CDR3 covers 13 residues. CDR1 MNHNS and CDR2 SASEGT come from the germline V gene. CDR3: CASIRVENTEAFF. The CDR3 DNA is TGTGCCAGCATACGGGTCGAGAACACTGAAGCTTTCTTT.

The chain uses TRBV2 and TRBJ2-3, with D maybe TRBD1 (5 bases). Germline V gene data show CDR1 as SNHLY and CDR2 as FYNNEI. Trimming took 3 bases from V and 1 from J, leaving 8 bases between them. The length of the CDR3 is 14 residues. CDR3 sequence reads: CASSDGRGTDTQYF. The CDR3 coding sequence is TGTGCCAGCAGTGACGGCAGGGGCACAGATACGCAGTATTTT.

The chain carries TRBV7-9 and TRBJ2-3; D is possibly TRBD1 (5 bases). Germline CDR1 and CDR2: SEHNR and FQNEAQ (reference sequence). This CDR3 region has 15 residues. Deletions cut 1 base from V and 3 bases from J, with 11 bases between. This chain's CDR3 is CASSLVGAVTDTQYF. CDR3 DNA: TGTGCCAGCAGCTTAGTTGGGGCCGTAACAGATACGCAGTATTTT.